What follows are 24 T cell receptor beta chains derived from one specimen sequenced in a study of blood T cell repertoires in COVID-19. Produced via immunoSEQ multiplex PCR; TCRdb's table is partial and in-frame only. The data show tens of thousands of clones, 65% to 90% seen once. Material: peripheral blood. The source is a middle-aged man with active COVID-19.

The V call is TRBV5-4, the J call TRBJ1-4, with unresolved D. There are 14 residues in the CDR3. Germline V gene lookup returns CDR1 SGHNT and CDR2 YYREEE (reference sequence). Trimming took 4 bases from V and 7 from J, leaving 14 bases between them. The CDR3 DNA is TGTGCCAGCAGCCAGGATCTAAGTGGTGAAAAACTGTTTTTT. This gives the protein CASSQDLSGEKLFF. Using reference TRBV5-4 and TRBJ1-4 for the parts outside the CDR3, the full variable domain is ETGVTQSPTHLIKTRGQQVTLRCSSQSGHNTVSWYQQALGQGPQFIFQYYREEENGRGNFPPRFSGLQFPNYSSELNVNALELDDSALYLCASSQDLSGEKLFFGSGTQLSVL.

V and J are TRBV7-2 and TRBJ2-3, with D unclear. Trimming took 2 bases from V and 1 from J, leaving 10 bases between them. The germline V gene encodes CDR1 SGHTA and CDR2 FQGNSA. The CDR3 is made up of 15 amino acids. As DNA, the CDR3 is TGTGCCAGCAGCTTACGAAACTCTGGCACAGATACGCAGTATTTT. Translated, it gives CASSLRNSGTDTQYF. Full variable domain (outside the CDR3, taken from reference TRBV7-2 and TRBJ2-3): GAGVSQSPSNKVTEKGKDVELRCDPISGHTALYWYRQSLGQGLEFLIYFQGNSAPDKSGLPSDRFSAERTGGSVSTLTIQRTQQEDSAVYLCASSLRNSGTDTQYFGPGTRLTVL.

The V call is TRBV7-2, the J call TRBJ2-3, with D possibly being TRBD1 (8 bases). CDR1 is SGHTA, CDR2 FQGNSA, per germline. The CDR3 length is 15 residues. V was shortened by 2 bases and J by 6 bases, with 15 bases between the two germline ends. The CDR3 is CASSLSYRGGDTQYF. The CDR3 nucleotides read TGTGCCAGCAGCTTATCCTACAGGGGGGGGGATACGCAGTATTTT.

In this sample, this clone turned up a few times. The CDR3 sequence: CASSQGLRLPGGEQYF. As DNA, the CDR3 is TGTGCCAGCAGCCAAGGATTGAGACTCCCAGGGGGCGAGCAGTACTTC. The chain has TRBV4-2 and TRBJ2-7; 7 bases are a match to TRBD1. The CDR3 consists of 16 residues. From germline, CDR1 is LGHNA and CDR2 YNFKEQ. Trimming took 1 base from V and 6 from J; bases not matched to a gene: 12.

Notes on this clone: The sample has other DNA sequences that encode this CDR3 too. V and J are TRBV24-1 and TRBJ2-7; D may be TRBD2 (7 bases). In germline, CDR1 is KGHDR, CDR2 SFDVKD. The CDR3 runs 13 residues. Trimming shortened V by 6 bases and J by 4 bases, and 12 bases separated the two germline ends. The CDR3 DNA reads as TGTGCCACCAGTCGGGGGGCGAGTTACGAGCAGTACTTC. Its protein product is CATSRGASYEQYF.

V is TRBV7-8 and J is TRBJ2-3; 13 bases fit TRBD2. CDR3 length equals 17 residues. CDR1 and CDR2 (germline): SGHVS, FQNEAQ. The trim removed 5 bases at V and 2 bases at J, leaving 7 bases unmatched. The CDR3 region has the DNA TGTGCCAGCAGCCTGAGACTAGCGGGGGGTCACACAGATACGCAGTATTTT. This codes for CASSLRLAGGHTDTQYF.

Only a few counts were recorded for this clone. This chain links TRBV18 with TRBJ1-5; 7 bases agree with TRBD1. The germline V gene has CDR1 KGHSH and CDR2 LQKENI. The CDR3 sequence is 15 residues long. Trimming at V came to 5 bases and at J to 1 base, leaving 5 bases not matched to a gene. This CDR3 is CASSGQGGSNQPQHF. The CDR3 region has the DNA TGTGCCAGCTCAGGTCAGGGGGGCAGCAATCAGCCCCAGCATTTT.

The rearrangement uses TRBV15 and TRBJ2-3, with D uncertain. This CDR3 is 14 amino acids long. Trimming pared 2 bases from V and 4 bases from J, leaving 10 bases between. Per the germline V gene, CDR1 is LNHNV and CDR2 is YYDKDF (reference sequence). CDR3 region: CATSRLSTSDTQYF. DNA for the CDR3: TGTGCCACCAGCAGACTCAGTACCTCAGATACGCAGTATTTT.

The chain couples TRBV6-5 to TRBJ1-5; tentatively, D is TRBD1 (5 bases). V was trimmed by 8 bases and J by 2 bases, leaving 13 bases between them. The germline V gene encodes CDR1 MNHEY and CDR2 SVGAGI. There are 14 residues in the CDR3. The DNA for the CDR3 is TGTGCCAGCCTCGGCCAAGGGGGCAATCAGCCCCAGCATTTT. It yields the protein CASLGQGGNQPQHF.

This chain links TRBV5-5 with TRBJ2-5; possibly TRBD1 for D (6 bases). Germline assignment: CDR1 SGHKS and CDR2 YYEKEE (reference sequence). This CDR3 region has 14 residues. The V end lost 0 bases, the J end lost 2 bases, and 8 bases lay between the germline ends. CDR3 region: CASSLEQGQETQYF. DNA for the CDR3: TGTGCCAGCAGCTTGGAACAGGGACAAGAGACCCAGTACTTC.

The chain combines TRBV24-1 with TRBJ1-3; TRBD1 might be the D (5 bases). The CDR3 runs to 17 residues. CDR1 is KGHDR, CDR2 SFDVKD, per germline. Trimming took 5 bases from V and 0 from J, leaving 16 bases between them. The CDR3 DNA follows: TGTGCCACCAGTGTCCCCGGGGGGTTGATCTCTGGAAACACCATATATTTT. Encoded protein: CATSVPGGLISGNTIYF.

Notes on this clone: Its ends do not fully match the called genes, so a read error is possible. This chain joins TRBV7-3 and TRBJ1-2, with D perhaps TRBD1 (6 bases). CDR1 is SGHTA, CDR2 FQGTGA, per germline. This CDR3 has 13 residues. The CDR3 nucleotides read TGTGCCAGCAGCCCCGGGACACACCCCTCGGTGGTCTTC. As protein: CASSPGTHPSVVF.

This chain connects TRBV10-3 to TRBJ2-5; 7 nucleotides align to TRBD1. This CDR3 has 12 amino acids. V lost 9 bases, J lost 1 base, and 2 bases stayed unmatched. Germline values: CDR1 ENHRY, CDR2 SYGVKD. CDR3 bases: TGTGCCATTGCAGGGGGCCAAGAGACCCAGTACTTC. It yields the protein CAIAGGQETQYF.

V is TRBV10-2 and J is TRBJ2-7, with D maybe TRBD1 (6 bases). The germline V gene encodes CDR1 WSHSY and CDR2 SAAADI. V lost 8 bases and J lost 3, with 17 bases in between. This CDR3 spans 14 amino acids. DNA for the CDR3: TGCGCCAGCCGCCAACAGGGTATAGGCTACGAGCAGTACTTC. As protein: CASRQQGIGYEQYF.

This chain connects TRBV4-2 to TRBJ2-3, with 7 positions matching TRBD2. Germline V CDR1 and CDR2: LGHNA, YNFKEQ. J lost 4 bases, V lost 6 bases, and 10 bases had no gene match. This CDR3 is built from 15 residues. The DNA for the CDR3 is TGTGCCAGCAGAGACCGGACTAGACTTCCAGATACGCAGTATTTT. Translating gives CASRDRTRLPDTQYF.

Note on this clone: Relative to the germline gene, one junction end is altered; a read error may explain this. The chain has TRBV7-7 and TRBJ2-5; 8 bases align to TRBD2. The CDR3 length is 14 residues. From germline, CDR1 is SSHAT and CDR2 FNYEAQ (reference sequence). This CDR3 is CASSLAGRQETQYF. The CDR3, as DNA: TGTGCTAGCAGCTTAGCGGGGAGGCAGGAGACCCAGTACTTC.

The chain joins TRBV25-1 to TRBJ1-4; 9 nucleotides match TRBD1. The CDR3 runs to 15 residues. Per the germline V gene, CDR1 is MGHDK and CDR2 is SYGVNS. After removal of 4 bases from V and 5 bases from J, the junction contained 5 bases not matched to a gene. Here the CDR3 DNA reads TGTGCCAGCAGTGCCATAGGACAGGGGAATGAAAAACTGTTTTTT. It specifies CASSAIGQGNEKLFF. Using reference TRBV25-1 and TRBJ1-4 for the parts outside the CDR3, the full variable domain is EADIYQTPRYLVIGTGKKITLECSQTMGHDKMYWYQQDPGMELHLIHYSYGVNSTEKGDLSSESTVSRIRTEHFPLTLESARPSHTSQYLCASSAIGQGNEKLFFGSGTQLSVL.

CDR3 coding DNA: TGTGCCAGCAGCGCACCGACCGGGGGCGAGCAGTACTTC. Protein product: CASSAPTGGEQYF. J is TRBJ2-7 and V is TRBV9, with D perhaps TRBD2 (6 bases). The germline V gene has CDR1 SGDLS and CDR2 YYNGEE. This CDR3 region has 13 residues. Trimming stripped 3 bases from V and 6 bases from J, with 13 bases between.

The gene calls are TRBV3-1 (or the pseudogene TRBV3-2) and TRBJ2-5; 9 bases match TRBD2. J was trimmed by 5 bases and V by 4 bases; bases with no gene match: 11. CDR1 and CDR2 from the germline V gene are LGHDT and YNNKEL (reference sequence). The CDR3 runs 16 residues. CDR3 nucleotides: TGTGCCAGCAGCCGACGAGGGGCGGGGGGGCCGGAGACCCAGTACTTC. Residues: CASSRRGAGGPETQYF.

This rearrangement joins TRBV6-2 or TRBV6-3 to TRBJ2-7; 7 bases fit TRBD2. Losses at the gene ends were 0 bases for V and 7 bases for J; bases not matched to a gene: 9. The germline V gene encodes CDR1 MNHEY and CDR2 SVGEGT. CDR3 length: 15 amino acids. As DNA, the CDR3 is TGTGCCAGCAGTTACTCGATACAGCCAGCGGGGGAGCAGTACTTC. Translated, it gives CASSYSIQPAGEQYF.

The chain combines TRBV14 with TRBJ1-5; D gene ambiguous. This CDR3 is built from 13 residues. The germline V gene has CDR1 SGHDN and CDR2 FVKESK. V lost 2 bases to trimming and J lost 3 bases, with 5 bases between them. As DNA, the CDR3 is TGTGCCAGCAGCCAAAACACCAATCAGCCCCAGCATTTT. Protein: CASSQNTNQPQHF.

This sequence joins TRBV29-1 and TRBJ1-2, with 12 bases matching TRBD1. This CDR3 region has 14 residues. Germline assignment: CDR1 SQVTM and CDR2 ANQGSEA. J was trimmed by 3 bases and V by 7 bases; bases with no gene match: 6. The CDR3 nucleotides are TGCAGCGCGACCGGGACAGGGGGCGACTATGGCTACACCTTC. It encodes CSATGTGGDYGYTF.

This sequence joins TRBV7-2 and TRBJ1-3; no firm D call. V was pared by 1 base and J by 0 bases, with 7 bases between. This CDR3 spans 15 amino acids. The germline V gene has CDR1 SGHTA and CDR2 FQGNSA. This CDR3 is CASSLEGVSGNTIYF. The DNA for the CDR3 is TGTGCCAGCAGCTTAGAGGGAGTCTCTGGAAACACCATATATTTT.

The gene calls are TRBV9 and TRBJ2-1, with 9 positions matching TRBD2. CDR1 and CDR2 from the germline V gene are SGDLS and YYNGEE. Trimming at V came to 2 bases and at J to 5 bases, leaving 5 bases not matched to a gene. The CDR3 runs to 15 residues. DNA of the CDR3: TGTGCCAGCAGCGTCACCCCTAGCGGGGACAATGAGCAGTTCTTC. Amino acids: CASSVTPSGDNEQFF.